One sample yielded the 31 T cell receptor beta chains listed below, sequenced in a study of post-analysis software for immune sequencing data. cDNA libraries of TCR beta carried unique molecular identifiers. TCRdb reanalysed the PCR reads using MiXCR and keeps one entry per CDR3 protein. The sample includes roughly 800,000 distinct CDR3 sequences, roughly 46% of them seen just once. Their antigens are not known. Study results and caveats: The five TRBV segments detected at higher frequency in patients than in controls included TRBV5-6, TRBV5-1 and TRBV20-1.

The material sequenced was blood. All receptors derive from a girl between 5 and 17 years old with multiple sclerosis.

Only a few counts were recorded for this clonotype. The rearrangement links TRBV7-3 to TRBJ1-2, with TRBD1 as a possible D gene (5 bases). This CDR3 spans 15 amino acids. The germline CDR1 and CDR2 sequences are SGHTA and FQGTGA. V lost 5 bases to trimming and J lost 3 bases, with 16 bases between them. This CDR3 reads CASSAHAGTDYGYTF. CDR3 bases: TGTGCCAGCAGCGCACACGCCGGGACGGACTATGGCTACACCTTC.

This clonotype has just one count. The V gene is TRBV15, the J gene TRBJ2-1; D is perhaps TRBD1 (5 bases). The CDR3 is made up of 16 amino acids. Between the trimmed V and J ends, which lost 4 bases and 6 bases, there was a span of 19 bases. The V gene's germline CDR1 is LNHNV and CDR2 YYDKDF (reference sequence). The CDR3 loop is CATSIPPGRARNEQFF. As DNA, the CDR3 is TGTGCCACCAGCATCCCCCCCGGCAGGGCACGCAATGAGCAGTTCTTC.

This clonotype occurred a few times. V and J are TRBV14 and TRBJ2-4; 9 bases line up with TRBD2. The CDR3 has 17 amino acids. Losses at the gene ends were 5 bases for V and 6 bases for J; bases not matched to a gene: 14. Per the germline V gene, CDR1 is SGHDN and CDR2 is FVKESK. This chain's CDR3 is CASSDATSGLDRNIQYF. The DNA of the CDR3 is TGTGCCAGCAGCGATGCGACTAGCGGCCTAGATCGAAACATTCAGTACTTC.

The sample holds a few counts of this clonotype. This sequence joins TRBV6-5 and TRBJ1-2; possible D gene TRBD1, 6 bases. Germline loops: CDR1 MNHEY, CDR2 SVGAGI. The length of the CDR3 is 16 residues. Trimming removed 6 bases from V and 8 bases from J, with 25 bases in between. CDR3 loop: CASSLDGTSYIGGYTF. CDR3 DNA sequence: TGTGCCAGCAGCCTCGATGGGACAAGTTATATCGGAGGCTACACCTTC.

This rearrangement joins TRBV20-1 to TRBJ2-1; D possibly matches TRBD1 or TRBD2 (5 bases each). Trimming cost V 6 bases and J 11 bases, with 26 bases left between them. The CDR3 runs to 15 residues. Germline CDR1 reads DFQATT; CDR2 reads SNEGSKA (reference sequence). The CDR3 spells CSAPGTYRGQWQQFF. The CDR3 nucleotides read TGCAGTGCCCCCGGGACCTATAGGGGTCAATGGCAGCAGTTCTTC.

The genes are TRBV12-3 or TRBV12-4 and TRBJ2-1, with D perhaps matching TRBD1 (5 bases). The CDR3 extends over 13 amino acids. The V gene lost 5 bases and the J gene lost 6 bases, with 11 bases spanning the gap. In DNA, the CDR3 is TGTGCCAGCAGTACCGACAGTACCAATGAGCAGTTCTTC. The encoded protein is CASSTDSTNEQFF.

V gene TRBV7-9 combines with J gene TRBJ1-5; no definite D call. Germline V gene lookup returns CDR1 SEHNR and CDR2 FQNEAQ (reference sequence). This CDR3 comprises 15 residues. V was clipped by 1 base and J by 8 bases, with 15 bases between them. The CDR3 DNA reads TGTGCCAGCAGCTTAGGAAACATCGGAGTAGAGCCCCAGCATTTT. Translating gives CASSLGNIGVEPQHF.

This clonotype came up a few times. Here the CDR3 DNA reads TGTGCCACCAGCAGAGAGCGGGACAGGGGGACCCAGTACTTC. It translates to CATSRERDRGTQYF. The chain employs TRBV15 and TRBJ2-5; 10 nucleotides align to TRBD1. The CDR3 loop spans 14 amino acids. V gave up 0 bases and J gave up 7 bases; unmatched junction bases: 2. Germline V gene data show CDR1 as LNHNV and CDR2 as YYDKDF (reference sequence).

This clonotype has ten or more counts. The rearrangement links TRBV28 to TRBJ2-7, with TRBD1 matching over 12 bases. The CDR3 length is 15 residues. V trimming: 6 bases; J trimming: 4 bases; junction bases outside the gene matches: 7. The germline V gene encodes CDR1 MDHEN and CDR2 SYDVKM. This CDR3 is CASSPPGQGAYEQYF. The CDR3 region has the DNA TGTGCCAGCAGCCCCCCGGGACAGGGGGCATACGAGCAGTACTTC.

J is TRBJ2-7 and V is TRBV29-1; perhaps TRBD2 as D (5 bases). The V and J ends lost 1 base and 7 bases respectively, with 11 bases between them. CDR1 is SQVTM and CDR2 is ANQGSEA in the germline V gene. The length of the CDR3 is 12 residues. CDR3: CSVEVRVREQYF. The CDR3 bases are TGCAGCGTTGAAGTGAGGGTGCGTGAGCAGTACTTC.

This clonotype was counted between two and nine times. This rearrangement joins TRBV20-1 to TRBJ2-1; 11 nucleotides align to TRBD2. The CDR3 is made up of 15 amino acids. Germline lookup yields CDR1 DFQATT and CDR2 SNEGSKA (reference sequence). V gave up 6 bases and J gave up 2 bases; unmatched junction bases: 6. CDR3 protein: CSAAPLAGAYNEQFF. Written as DNA, the CDR3 is TGCAGTGCAGCCCCACTAGCGGGAGCCTACAATGAGCAGTTCTTC.

The V call is TRBV29-1, the J call TRBJ2-5; 7 bases agree with TRBD1. The J call may be faulty, since TRBJ2-7 better matches the DNA end. Germline CDR1 and CDR2: SQVTM and ANQGSEA. The CDR3 runs 15 residues. The CDR3, as DNA: TGCAGCGTTCGCACGGGCCAGGGGGAGACCTACGAGCAGTACTTC. Residues: CSVRTGQGETYEQYF.

V is TRBV7-9 and J is TRBJ1-5; no reliable D call. The germline gives CDR1 SEHNR, CDR2 FQNEAQ (reference sequence). Trimming took off 6 bases at V and 1 base at J, with 10 bases between the two ends. The CDR3 extends over 14 amino acids. CDR3 sequence: CASRDEGSNQPQHF. The CDR3 DNA reads TGTGCCAGCAGGGATGAAGGGAGCAATCAGCCCCAGCATTTT.

The chain joins TRBV12-3 or TRBV12-4 to TRBJ2-1, with 13 bases that match TRBD2. CDR3 size: 18 residues. The ends lost 6 bases at V and 8 bases at J; junction bases unmatched: 16. For the CDR3, the DNA is TGTGCCAGCAGCCCTACCTCTGGACTAGCGGGAGTCCCAGATGAGCAGTTCTTC. It specifies CASSPTSGLAGVPDEQFF.

The chain couples TRBV5-1 to TRBJ2-1, with D maybe TRBD2 (5 bases). Looked up from germline, CDR1 is SGHRS and CDR2 is YFSETQ. The CDR3 extends over 17 amino acids. Trimming took off 1 base at V and 0 bases at J, with 14 bases between the two ends. DNA of the CDR3: TGCGCCAGCAGCTTGAACCCAGCGGCCAGCTCCTACAATGAGCAGTTCTTC. Its protein product is CASSLNPAASSYNEQFF.

The chain recombines TRBV28 with TRBJ2-1; a weak D match, TRBD2 (5 bases). Per the germline V gene, CDR1 is MDHEN and CDR2 is SYDVKM. The CDR3 sequence is 15 residues long. V dropped 6 bases and J dropped 0 bases, with 12 bases sitting between them. The CDR3 DNA follows: TGTGCCAGCAGGGACTCCGAGAGCTCCTACAATGAGCAGTTCTTC. Translating gives CASRDSESSYNEQFF.

This clonotype has only a few counts. A junction boundary mismatches the germline segment, possibly from a read error. This chain links TRBV29-1 with TRBJ1-2, with 12 bases identical to TRBD1. Germline V gene data show CDR1 as SQVTM and CDR2 as ANQGSEA. CDR3 length: 15 amino acids. The CDR3 region has the DNA TGCAGCGTTGTCCCCGGGACAGGGGGCGATTTTGGCCACACCTTC. This encodes CSVVPGTGGDFGHTF. The variable domain in full, with the rest retrieved from reference TRBV29-1 and TRBJ1-2, is SAVISQKPSRDICQRGTSLTIQCQVDSQVTMMFWYRQQPGQSLTLIATANQGSEATYESGFVIDKFPISRPNLTFSTLTVSNMSPEDSSIYLCSVVPGTGGDFGHTFGSGTRLTVV.

The V call is TRBV6-4, the J call TRBJ2-6, with D tentatively TRBD2 (5 bases). The CDR3 covers 13 residues. Trimming pared 7 bases from V and 4 bases from J, leaving 8 bases between. In germline, CDR1 is MRHNA, CDR2 SNTAGT. The CDR3 region is CASKRAGANVLTF. The CDR3 nucleotides read TGTGCCAGCAAGAGGGCAGGGGCCAACGTCCTGACTTTC.

The rearrangement links TRBV24-1 to TRBJ2-5; D ambiguous. The J call may be mistaken, given a closer DNA end match to TRBJ2-7. The CDR3 loop spans 15 amino acids. Germline-derived CDR1 and CDR2 are KGHDR and SFDVKD. CDR3 in DNA: TGTGCCACCAGTGATGGTGAAGGCCCGTATTACGAGCAGTACTTC. Protein: CATSDGEGPYYEQYF.

This clonotype was observed a few times. This chain uses TRBV11-2 with TRBJ2-3, with 10 bases aligning to TRBD1. The J segment lost 2 bases and the V segment lost 6 bases, leaving 5 bases of the junction unmatched. This CDR3 has 15 amino acids. CDR1 and CDR2 (germline): SGHAT, FQNNGV. The CDR3 spells CASSRTGGVTDTQYF. The CDR3 DNA reads TGTGCCAGCAGTAGGACAGGGGGAGTCACAGATACGCAGTATTTT.

This clonotype was counted a single time. The chain links TRBV6-1 to TRBJ2-5; no firm D call. The CDR3 contains 15 residues. CDR1 and CDR2 (germline): MNHNS, SASEGT. V lost 9 bases, J lost 2 bases, and 19 bases lay in between. The CDR3 region has the DNA TGTGCCAGTGGGCTTTACTTGCAGGCTCAAGAGACCCAGTACTTC. Its protein product is CASGLYLQAQETQYF.

The J gene is TRBJ2-1, the V gene TRBV7-3, with 14 bases that match TRBD2. After removal of 5 bases from V and 7 bases from J, the junction contained 19 bases not matched to a gene. Germline V gene lookup returns CDR1 SGHTA and CDR2 FQGTGA. The CDR3 length is 20 residues. The CDR3: CASSLIPGLAGESSGNEQFF. In DNA form, the CDR3 reads TGTGCCAGCAGCCTAATTCCGGGACTAGCGGGAGAGTCTTCGGGGAATGAGCAGTTCTTC.

J is TRBJ1-2 and V is TRBV9, with no clear D. Trimming took off 2 bases at V and 8 bases at J, with 13 bases between the two ends. Germline V lookup: CDR1 SGDLS, CDR2 YYNGEE. The CDR3 loop spans 13 amino acids. In DNA, the CDR3 is TGTGCCAGCAGCGTGGACGACATTGAAGGCTACACCTTC. It yields the protein CASSVDDIEGYTF.

This clonotype was seen just once. V and J are TRBV6-6 and TRBJ2-1, with TRBD2 matching over 11 bases. CDR1 is MNHNY and CDR2 is SVGAGI in the germline V gene (reference sequence). After removal of 7 bases from V and 8 bases from J, the junction contained 16 bases not matched to a gene. The CDR3 spans 17 residues. Here the CDR3 reads CASILSVSGLADYEQFF. The CDR3 region has the DNA TGTGCCAGCATCCTCAGTGTTTCGGGACTAGCGGACTATGAGCAGTTCTTC.

The chain employs TRBV11-2 and TRBJ2-4; 7 bases align to TRBD1. Germline V gene sequence: CDR1 SGHAT, CDR2 FQNNGV. The CDR3 loop spans 14 amino acids. V was clipped by 6 bases and J by 3 bases; unmatched bases: 5. CDR3 nucleotides: TGTGCCAGCAGGGGGACAGAATACAAAAACATTCAGTACTTC. Protein sequence: CASRGTEYKNIQYF. The full variable domain, rest sourced from reference TRBV11-2 and TRBJ2-4, is EAGVAQSPRYKIIEKRQSVAFWCNPISGHATLYWYQQILGQGPKLLIQFQNNGVVDDSQLPKDRFSAERLKGVDSTLKIQPAKLEDSAVYLCASRGTEYKNIQYFGAGTRLSVL.

The chain links TRBV20-1 to TRBJ2-1; the D is unclear. V gave up 3 bases and J gave up 3 bases, with 9 bases separating them. This CDR3 is built from 13 residues. Germline-derived CDR1 and CDR2 are DFQATT and SNEGSKA (reference sequence). The CDR3: CSASSADYNEQFF. The CDR3 nucleotides are TGCAGTGCTAGTTCGGCAGACTACAATGAGCAGTTCTTC.

A word on this clonotype: A much larger clone sits a single nucleotide away, making a read error possible. The chain couples TRBV29-1 to TRBJ1-1; D unresolved. The CDR3 length is 11 residues. Trimming stripped 3 bases from V and 0 bases from J, with 2 bases between. Looked up from germline, CDR1 is SQVTM and CDR2 is ANQGSEA. CDR3 sequence (DNA): TGCAGCGTTGAGATGAACACTGAAGCTTTCTTT. It is translated as CSVEMNTEAFF.

The chain recombines TRBV5-1 with TRBJ2-7; 10 bases are a match to TRBD2. The DNA end is a closer match to TRBJ2-5, so the J assignment may be wrong. The CDR3 covers 15 residues. CDR1 is SGHRS, CDR2 YFSETQ, per germline. CDR3 residues: CASSLSSGSLETQYF. In DNA form, the CDR3 reads TGCGCCAGCAGCTTGTCTAGCGGGAGCTTGGAGACCCAGTACTTC.

This clonotype has more than one count but fewer than ten. V and J are TRBV12-5 and TRBJ2-3; 7 nucleotides agree with TRBD2. Germline CDR1 is LGHNT and CDR2 is FRNRAP. Trimming removed 5 bases from V and 5 bases from J; junction bases left unmatched: 4. This CDR3 comprises 13 residues. CDR3 DNA sequence: TGTGCTAGTGGTGAATCGGGGGGAGATACGCAGTATTTT. Protein product: CASGESGGDTQYF.

The chain employs TRBV3-1 and TRBJ1-2; D not resolved. V was pared by 10 bases and J by 7 bases, with 16 bases between. CDR1 and CDR2 (germline): LGHDT, YNNKEL (reference sequence). The CDR3 is 12 residues long. The CDR3 DNA reads TGTGCCACTAGTTCGGTCGGCGGTGGCTACACCTTC. This translates into CATSSVGGGYTF.

The chain has TRBV12-3 or TRBV12-4 and TRBJ1-2, with 7 nucleotides matching TRBD1. J gave up 0 bases and V 5 bases, and 12 bases lay outside the gene matches. CDR3 length: 17 amino acids. CDR3: CASSPPRQGKANYGYTF. CDR3 sequence (DNA): TGTGCCAGCAGTCCCCCCAGACAGGGAAAAGCTAACTATGGCTACACCTTC.